This is a list of T cell receptor beta chains from one sample in a study of blood T cell repertoires in COVID-19. TCRdb's copy holds only in-frame clones and misses some; the assay was immunoSEQ multiplex PCR. The repertoire holds roughly 200,000 clones, with approximately 86% as singletons. Sequences were obtained from peripheral blood. The receptor set was obtained from a woman in her thirties with active or convalescent COVID-19. Each CDR3 is given with its conserved first and last residue. The D gene is left open where the match is weak. Some rows have no size entry. The others give once, few or many, or a class for an expanded clone.

>TRBJ2-1|TRBD1|TRBV7-9|.
CASSSWTGSYNEQFF
TGTGCCAGCAGCTCCTGGACAGGCTCCTACAATGAGCAGTTCTTC
>TRBJ2-1|.|TRBV27|.
CASSKRAYNEQFF
TGTGCCAGCAGTAAAAGAGCCTACAATGAGCAGTTCTTC
>TRBJ1-3|.|TRBV24-1|.
CATSDSPAAGKRNTIYF
TGTGCCACCAGTGACTCCCCCGCAGCAGGGAAGCGAAACACCATATATTTT
>TRBJ2-3|TRBD2|TRBV5-6|.
CASSLSASGAKDTQYF
TGTGCCAGCAGCCTTTCGGCTAGCGGGGCAAAGGATACGCAGTATTTT
>TRBJ2-1|TRBD2|TRBV7-9|.
CASSFGRAKEQFF
TGTGCCAGCAGCTTCGGGAGGGCCAAAGAGCAGTTCTTC
>TRBJ2-5|TRBD2|TRBV10-3|.
CAIRGSVREGSSKETQYF
TGTGCCATCAGGGGTTCTGTGCGGGAGGGAAGTAGCAAAGAGACCCAGTACTTC
>TRBJ1-5|.|TRBV18|.
CASSRDTYQPQHF
TGTGCCAGCTCACGGGACACCTATCAGCCCCAGCATTTT
>TRBJ1-6|TRBD1|TRBV14|.
CASSFDRAHNSPLHF
TGTGCCAGCAGCTTTGACAGGGCCCATAATTCACCCCTCCACTTT
>TRBJ1-1|TRBD1|TRBV18|once
CASSRGQGPWTEAFF
TGTGCCAGCTCCCGAGGACAGGGTCCTTGGACTGAAGCTTTCTTT
>TRBJ2-7|TRBD2|TRBV29-1|.
CSVGSTSAEQYF
TGCAGCGTAGGTTCCACTAGCGCCGAGCAGTACTTC
>TRBJ2-1|TRBD1|TRBV27|once
CASRVLGQGRSSYNEQFF
TGTGCCAGCAGAGTCCTGGGACAGGGGCGAAGCTCCTACAATGAGCAGTTCTTC
>TRBJ1-4|.|TRBV15|.
CATSELSTNEKLFF
TGTGCCACCAGCGAGCTATCAACTAATGAAAAACTGTTTTTT
>TRBJ2-1|.|TRBV7-6|.
CASSLAGTPGGNEQFF
TGTGCCAGCAGCTTAGCCGGGACACCGGGGGGCAATGAGCAGTTCTTC
>TRBJ1-5|.|TRBV27|.
CASSLTGVNQPQHF
TGTGCCAGCAGTTTAACCGGGGTAAATCAGCCCCAGCATTTT
>TRBJ1-5|.|TRBV6-1|.
CASSEAFMTGYHF
TGTGCCAGCAGTGAAGCGTTTATGACAGGATATCATTTT
>TRBJ2-1|TRBD2|TRBV25-1|once
CASSELAGVGDEQFF
TGTGCCAGCAGTGAACTAGCGGGAGTAGGCGATGAGCAGTTCTTC
>TRBJ2-1|.|TRBV4-2|.
CASSQASSSVIDEQFF
TGTGCCAGCAGCCAAGCTTCGTCTAGCGTCATCGATGAGCAGTTCTTC
>TRBJ2-1|TRBD2|TRBV9|.
CASSPRLAGVYNEQFF
TGTGCCAGCAGCCCACGACTAGCGGGAGTCTACAATGAGCAGTTCTTC
>TRBJ1-2|.|TRBV9|.
CASSVGGESAYGYTF
TGTGCCAGCAGCGTAGGCGGGGAGAGTGCGTATGGCTACACCTTC
>TRBJ2-1|TRBD1|TRBV3-1/TRBV3-2|once
CASSIPSGQPDNEQFF
TGTGCCAGCAGCATCCCCTCGGGACAGCCTGACAATGAGCAGTTCTTC
>TRBJ2-2|TRBD2|TRBV7-2|.
CASSLRLAGLTGELFF
TGTGCCAGCAGCCTAAGGCTAGCGGGACTCACCGGGGAGCTGTTTTTT
>TRBJ1-5|TRBD1|TRBV4-2|.
CASSPRQGSQPQHF
TGTGCCAGCAGCCCCCGACAGGGAAGTCAGCCCCAGCATTTT